This TCR beta chain is from a study of blood T cell repertoires in COVID-19. Profiled with immunoSEQ multiplex PCR; TCRdb holds only in-frame clones, not every one. This sample carries about 380,000 clones, 88% of them seen once, and the ten largest clones take more than 1%. The CDR3 consists of 16 residues. Germline trimming cut 4 bases from V and 9 bases from J; bases unmatched to any gene: 10. Germline V gene lookup returns CDR1 SGHKS and CDR2 YYEKEE (reference sequence). The receptor was isolated from a woman aged 18-35 years who had recovered from COVID-19. The sample consisted of PBMCs or T cells enriched from blood (not recorded which). The chain carries TRBV5-5 and TRBJ1-6; TRBD1 agrees at 10 bases. CDR3 protein: CASSLRQGAVGSPLHF. DNA of the CDR3: TGTGCCAGCAGCCTCCGACAGGGGGCGGTAGGTTCACCCCTCCACTTT.